The 17 T cell receptor beta chains reported below all come from one sample, sequenced in a study of patients and donors after allogeneic stem cell transplantation. MiXCR, applied by TCRdb to the RT-PCR reads, yields one record per CDR3 protein. The data contain 150,000 to 200,000 distinct CDR3 sequences, about 29% of them seen just once; the ten biggest clones take up under 3.5%. The sequencing input was blood, either unsorted or a sorted T cell fraction (not recorded which). The receptors derive from a human donor who was either an allogeneic HSCT recipient or a stem cell or donor lymphocyte infusion donor (not recorded which). It is not recorded whose cells these are; they may come from a transplant donor.

This chain joins TRBV6-1 and TRBJ2-7, with TRBD2 matching over 11 bases. Germline V gene data show CDR1 as MNHNS and CDR2 as SASEGT. The CDR3 has 15 residues. V lost 7 bases, J lost 0 bases, and 5 bases stayed unmatched. CDR3 sequence reads: CASKLTSGISYEQYF. DNA for the CDR3: TGTGCCAGCAAACTGACTAGCGGGATCTCCTACGAGCAGTACTTC.

There are many counts of this clonotype. V and J are TRBV6-6 and TRBJ1-1; tentative D call: TRBD1 (5 bases). Germline V gives CDR1 MNHNY, CDR2 SVGAGI (reference sequence). Trimming removed 0 bases from V and 2 bases from J, with 10 bases in between. The CDR3 spans 15 residues. The CDR3 bases are TGTGCCAGCAGTTACTCCGGGACGGTAAACACTGAAGCTTTCTTT. This encodes CASSYSGTVNTEAFF.

The chain links TRBV10-3 to TRBJ1-4; D is unclear. The CDR3 covers 13 residues. Per the germline V gene, CDR1 is ENHRY and CDR2 is SYGVKD. Deletions cut 3 bases from V and 8 bases from J, with 10 bases between. DNA for the CDR3: TGTGCCATCAGTGATTCGGTAACCGAAAAACTGTTTTTT. Protein product: CAISDSVTEKLFF.

The gene calls are TRBV20-1 and TRBJ2-3, with TRBD1 identical over 8 bases. The length of the CDR3 is 13 residues. The trim removed 4 bases at V and 1 base at J, leaving 1 base unmatched. The germline V gene encodes CDR1 DFQATT and CDR2 SNEGSKA (reference sequence). The CDR3 here is CSATGQGTDTQYF. CDR3 DNA sequence: TGCAGTGCTACGGGACAGGGCACAGATACGCAGTATTTT.

The CDR3 nucleotides read TGTGCCAGCAGTTTAAAGCGGACTAGTCACACAGATACGCAGTATTTT. Its translation is CASSLKRTSHTDTQYF. The rearrangement links TRBV12-3 or TRBV12-4 to TRBJ2-3; 7 bases line up with TRBD2. The J segment lost 2 bases and the V segment lost 2 bases, leaving 7 bases of the junction unmatched. The CDR3 contains 16 residues.

This clonotype was observed a handful of times. The genes are TRBV7-2 and TRBJ2-3; D remains ambiguous. Germline CDR1 is SGHTA and CDR2 is FQGNSA. Trimming removed 5 bases from V and 0 bases from J, with 12 bases in between. The CDR3 contains 15 residues. The CDR3 spells CASSRRYPSTDTQYF. CDR3 nucleotide sequence: TGTGCCAGCAGCCGACGGTATCCTAGCACAGATACGCAGTATTTT.

The CDR3 sequence: CSVQATGTSDTGELFF. DNA of the CDR3: TGCAGCGTCCAAGCTACCGGGACTAGCGACACCGGGGAGCTGTTTTTT. The V and J genes are TRBV29-1 and TRBJ2-2; TRBD2 aligns across 10 bases. Germline V gene lookup returns CDR1 SQVTM and CDR2 ANQGSEA. J gave up 3 bases and V 6 bases, and 10 bases lay outside the gene matches. The CDR3 runs to 16 residues.

The genes are TRBV7-8 and TRBJ2-5; 10 bases are a match to TRBD2. The junction had 3 bases not matched to a gene; V was cut back by 5 bases and J by 3 bases. The CDR3 is made up of 14 amino acids. The germline CDR1 and CDR2 sequences are SGHVS and FQNEAQ. The CDR3: CASSDGLAEETQYF. The CDR3 DNA sequence: TGTGCCAGCAGCGACGGACTAGCGGAAGAGACCCAGTACTTC. The full variable domain, with the rest looked up from reference TRBV7-8 and TRBJ2-5, is GAGVSQSPRYKVAKRGQDVALRCDPISGHVSLFWYQQALGQGPEFLTYFQNEAQLDKSGLPSDRFFAERPEGSVSTLKIQRTQQEDSAVYLCASSDGLAEETQYFGPGTRLLVL.

CDR3 sequence: CASSPLPSHYNEQFF. The CDR3 nucleotides are TGTGCCAGCAGTCCCCTGCCGAGCCACTACAATGAGCAGTTCTTC. The J gene is TRBJ2-1, the V gene TRBV7-2; D not certain. CDR1 SGHTA and CDR2 FQGNSA come from the germline V gene. This CDR3 has 15 amino acids. Trimming removed 6 bases at V and 3 bases at J, with 15 bases between.

This clonotype was picked up one time. The chain links TRBV18 to TRBJ1-1, with 9 bases identical to TRBD1. Trimming at V came to 4 bases and at J to 6 bases, leaving 6 bases not matched to a gene. Germline CDR1 KGHSH, CDR2 LQKENI. The CDR3 is 14 amino acids. DNA for the CDR3: TGTGCCAGCTCACTCTCGGACAGGGGTCCTGAAGCTTTCTTT. It codes for CASSLSDRGPEAFF.

With respect to this clonotype: Sequence at one end of the junction differs from germline and may be a read error. J is TRBJ2-4 and V is TRBV27, with D possibly matching TRBD2 (5 bases). CDR3 length: 15 residues. Per germline, CDR1 MNHEY and CDR2 SMNVEV (reference sequence). The CDR3 protein is CASSFSRTAESWQHF. In DNA, the CDR3 is TGTGCCAGCAGTTTTAGTAGGACTGCCGAAAGCTGGCAGCACTTC.

This clonotype was seen more than once but under ten times. The chain joins TRBV6-2 or TRBV6-3 to TRBJ1-1, with D unresolved. Looked up from germline, CDR1 is MNHEY and CDR2 is SVGEGT. The CDR3 extends over 12 amino acids. Trimming stripped 2 bases from V and 10 bases from J, with 11 bases between. The CDR3 is CASSYGDRGAFF. CDR3 sequence (DNA): TGTGCCAGCAGTTACGGTGACCGTGGAGCTTTCTTT.

The chain's CDR3 is CASSSGANTEAFF. CDR3 bases: TGTGCCAGCAGCTCGGGGGCGAACACTGAAGCTTTCTTT. V gene TRBV7-2 combines with J gene TRBJ1-1; perhaps TRBD1 as D (6 bases). This CDR3 is built from 13 residues. Germline V CDR1 and CDR2: SGHTA, FQGNSA. V lost 4 bases, J lost 1 base, and 7 bases lay in between. Full variable domain (rest looked up from reference TRBV7-2 and TRBJ1-1): GAGVSQSPSNKVTEKGKDVELRCDPISGHTALYWYRQSLGQGLEFLIYFQGNSAPDKSGLPSDRFSAERTGGSVSTLTIQRTQQEDSAVYLCASSSGANTEAFFGQGTRLTVV.

The table lists this clonotype with a few counts. The CDR3 nucleotides read TGTGCCAGCAGACAGGGGCCCAACTACGAGCAGTACTTC. Translating it yields CASRQGPNYEQYF. The V and J genes are TRBV7-9 and TRBJ2-7; TRBD1 matches 7 bases. This CDR3 is 13 amino acids long. Trimming removed 6 bases from V and 3 bases from J; junction bases left unmatched: 5. The germline V gene has CDR1 SEHNR and CDR2 FQNEAQ (reference sequence).

This clonotype was recorded a few times. This chain joins TRBV20-1 and TRBJ2-7; tentative D call: TRBD2 (5 bases). Germline V gives CDR1 DFQATT, CDR2 SNEGSKA (reference sequence). Trimming cost V 0 bases and J 2 bases, with 17 bases left between them. This CDR3 has 16 amino acids. The chain's CDR3 is CSARDRLRTGTYEQYF. The CDR3 DNA reads TGCAGTGCTAGAGATCGACTACGTACTGGTACCTACGAGCAGTACTTC.

This clonotype was picked up a small number of times. The rearrangement links TRBV5-6 to TRBJ1-2; D gene uncertain. Germline V gene lookup returns CDR1 SGHDT and CDR2 YYEEEE. V lost 4 bases, J lost 4 bases, and 11 bases lay in between. This CDR3 contains 13 residues. CDR3 sequence reads: CASSPHSTYGYTF. DNA of the CDR3: TGTGCCAGCAGCCCTCACTCTACCTATGGCTACACCTTC.

This chain links TRBV29-1 with TRBJ2-7; TRBD1 aligns across 7 bases. The CDR3 contains 14 residues. After removal of 4 bases from V and 2 bases from J, the junction contained 8 bases not matched to a gene. Germline assignment: CDR1 SQVTM and CDR2 ANQGSEA. In DNA, the CDR3 is TGCAGCGTTGCTCCCGGGACAGAGACCTACGAGCAGTACTTC. It yields the protein CSVAPGTETYEQYF.